This T cell receptor (beta chain) was captured by sequencing in a study of blood T cells in healthy people across ages. Study in general: Template-switching capture recovered about one barcoded beta molecule per two T cells.

Together with a sample-barcoded 5' primer, a J-beta primer mix was included in a second PCR lasting about 6 to 11 cycles. Per-sample output comprised a minimum of 2.5 million paired-end reads containing CDR3. TCRdb reanalysed the 5' RACE reads using MiXCR and keeps one entry per CDR3 protein. The sample contains under 1,000,000 distinct CDR3 sequences, roughly 46% of which appear only once. The germline gives CDR1 MNHEY, CDR2 SMNVEV (reference sequence). V lost 5 bases to trimming and J lost 6 bases, with 12 bases between them. This CDR3 contains 13 residues. General study findings and limits: Per-million-T-cell TCR beta diversity fell roughly linearly with age.

The count of this clonotype is one. Its antigen is unidentified. This clonotype originated in a man older than 75 in good health. This chain uses TRBV27 with TRBJ2-3, with D tentatively TRBD1 (6 bases). The source material was blood. The CDR3 here is CASSRPGHDTQYF. In DNA form, the CDR3 reads TGTGCCAGCAGTCGACCGGGACACGATACGCAGTATTTT.